This paragraph covers one T cell receptor beta chain sequence. Its antigen is unknown. The junction differs from germline at one of its ends, possibly a read error. TCRbeta-specific cDNA was reverse-transcribed from 500 to 550 ng total RNA using a constant-region primer and ProtoScript II reverse transcriptase. Three nested multiplex PCR rounds, following a slightly modified ARM-PCR procedure, were used to build the TCRbeta libraries. Multiplex TRBV1-TRBV30 forward primers and a Cbeta reverse primer were used in the first two PCR rounds, each of which was run for approximately 10 cycles. A final 25-cycle PCR with Deep VentR polymerase added sample barcodes and Illumina adapters. Before sequencing, amplicons of 200-500 bp were gel-purified using a QIAquick gel extraction kit. The TCRbeta amplicons were sequenced with 250-bp paired-end reads on an Illumina HiSeq 2500. The authors' pipeline ran thus. Reads were quality-trimmed with Trimmomatic v0.33, and paired reads were merged with FLASH v1.2.11 to recover full CDR3 sequences. V, D and J germline segments were assigned to the rearranged TCRbeta sequences using MiGEC v1.2.1b. Clonotype statistics, along with Shannon-Wiener diversity indices, were calculated using VDJtools v1.0.0. To cut down on sampling bias, every analysis after diversity analysis relied on just the 250 most abundant clonotypes from each sample. TCRdb redid the processing of the public reads, applying fastp at Q25 and MiXCR, and retained in-frame beta chains. Each entry merges the rows of one CDR3 protein and shows their most common DNA and genes. These V and J calls originate from TCRdb's pipeline instead of the authors' own analysis. The sample records nearly 200,000 distinct CDR3 sequences, less than 75% of which are singletons. The ten largest clonotypes hold roughly 6.8% of the sample.

Including cysteine and phenylalanine, the CDR3 has 14 amino acids. Only the CDR3 part of the read is kept: 42 bases, read in frame from the first base. CDR1 and CDR2, looked up from the germline V gene, are SGHAT and FQNNGV. The sample originates from a study of tumor-infiltrating lymphocytes in primary liver carcinoma (dated by TCRdb to the late 2010s). With respect to the entire study: Roughly five patients with histopathologically diagnosed primary liver carcinoma underwent surgical resection in China between 2015 and March 2016. Each sample produced roughly 3.65 to 7.5 million productive TCRbeta reads, and read depth showed no significant difference between tissue types. Of the five patients (three men and two women, aged 30 to 69 years), four had hepatocellular carcinoma and one had combined HCC and intrahepatic cholangiocarcinoma. Repertoires from technical replicates were highly reproducible, with mean shared-clone rates approximately 0.92 and correlation coefficients above 0.95. The study combined TCRbeta repertoire sequencing, expression microarrays and whole-exome sequencing across five regions of each liver tumor, with adjacent normal tissue and blood. Tumors of the five patients were stage T1-T3 N0M0 with maximum diameters of roughly 4.2 to 11 cm. TCRbeta repertoire sequencing covered 35 specimens from 5 patients: 25 or so tumor regions, 5 adjacent noncancerous liver tissues and 5 peripheral blood samples.

General study outcomes and caveats: Pairs of tumor regions showed greater repertoire overlap (mean around 36%) than tumor-adjacent pairs (roughly 17%) or tumor-blood pairs (roughly 15%), which is consistent with antigen-driven expansion. Only a few patients were included in the study, and the authors note that the findings should be validated in a larger study. Because only the TCR beta chain was sequenced and unpaired alpha chains were not captured, true repertoire diversity is likely underestimated. Since the samples were bulk and unsorted, there was no way to compare CD4+ and CD8+ T cell repertoires. The top 250 clones accounted for a significantly greater share of the repertoire in tumors than in blood (p = 0.039).

Blood RNA was extracted from unsorted whole blood using TRIzol reagent, and germline DNA was obtained with the DNeasy Blood & Tissue kit. Patients had chronic HBV infection and were treatment-naive at sampling. Before surgery, approximately 3.6 milliliters of peripheral blood were drawn into K2EDTA tubes. The TCR was taken from a woman aged 60-75 years with primary liver carcinoma and hepatitis B virus infection. Sequenced input: peripheral blood. The V and J genes are TRBV11-2 and TRBJ2-7; no D gene is confidently identified. For the CDR3, the sequence is CASNLWGPSYEQYF. The DNA sequence reads TGTGCTAGCAACTTATGGGGTCCGTCCTACGAGCAGTACTTC.